This passage covers 20 T cell receptor beta chains from one sample sequenced in a study of cytomegalovirus exposure and HLA in healthy donors. The study ran its PCR with 60 Vbeta and 13 Jbeta primers. Using immunoSEQ multiplex PCR, the repertoire was profiled, and TCRdb retains in-frame clones only, with some absent. The sample has 150,000 to 200,000 clones; 75% to 85% are singletons. The specimen sequenced was PBMCs. These receptors all come from a woman aged 50 to 65 in good health and CMV-seropositive.

The chain has TRBV19 and TRBJ1-1; D ambiguous. There are 13 residues in the CDR3. The V gene lost 1 base and the J gene lost 0 bases, with 3 bases spanning the gap. Germline CDR1 and CDR2: LNHDA and SQIVND (reference sequence). The CDR3 bases are TGTGCCAGTAGTATAGTTATGAACACTGAAGCTTTCTTT. Protein product: CASSIVMNTEAFF. Looking up the rest from reference TRBV19 and TRBJ1-1 gives the full variable domain: DGGITQSPKYLFRKEGQNVTLSCEQNLNHDAMYWYRQDPGQGLRLIYYSQIVNDFQKGDIAEGYSVSREKKESFPLTVTSAQKNPTAFYLCASSIVMNTEAFFGQGTRLTVV.

This chain uses TRBV7-9 with TRBJ1-2; D may be TRBD1 (6 bases). This CDR3 contains 17 residues. CDR1 is SEHNR, CDR2 FQNEAQ, per germline (reference sequence). V lost 5 bases and J 8 bases, leaving 27 bases between the germline ends. CDR3 region: CASSPLGGQGLVGGYTF. CDR3 nucleotide sequence: TGTGCCAGCAGCCCCCTAGGCGGCCAGGGGCTCGTAGGGGGCTACACCTTC.

The J gene is TRBJ1-1, the V gene TRBV6-5; D gene ambiguous. Trimming stripped 6 bases from V and 10 bases from J, with 18 bases between. The CDR3 extends over 13 amino acids. Germline V CDR1 and CDR2: MNHEY, SVGAGI. CDR3 bases: TGTGCCAGCAGCCGAGGGAATAGAGAGGGAGCTTTCTTT. Amino acid sequence: CASSRGNREGAFF.

The chain joins TRBV5-1 to TRBJ2-3, with D uncertain. The length of the CDR3 is 13 residues. Per germline, CDR1 SGHRS and CDR2 YFSETQ. The V gene lost 2 bases and the J gene lost 6 bases, with 10 bases spanning the gap. The CDR3 sequence is CASSLQLRDTQYF. The CDR3 bases are TGCGCCAGCAGCTTACAACTGAGGGATACGCAGTATTTT.

The chain joins TRBV15 to TRBJ1-2; no firm D call. V was clipped by 1 base and J by 5 bases, with 14 bases between them. This CDR3 contains 15 residues. The germline V gene encodes CDR1 LNHNV and CDR2 YYDKDF (reference sequence). The CDR3 sequence: CATSRGPSRFYGYTF. Written as DNA, the CDR3 is TGTGCCACCAGCAGAGGACCTAGTCGGTTTTATGGCTACACCTTC.

CDR3 loop: CASSLDGQGAYQPQHF. CDR3 in DNA: TGCGCCAGCAGCTTGGATGGACAGGGGGCCTATCAGCCCCAGCATTTT. V gene TRBV5-1 combines with J gene TRBJ1-5, with TRBD1 matching 11 bases. With V trimmed by 0 bases and J by 5 bases, 4 bases remained unmatched. Germline V gene lookup returns CDR1 SGHRS and CDR2 YFSETQ. The CDR3 covers 16 residues.

The sample holds a few counts of this clone. This chain uses TRBV27 with TRBJ2-3, with D perhaps TRBD2 (6 bases). The length of the CDR3 is 15 residues. Germline CDR1 is MNHEY and CDR2 is SMNVEV (reference sequence). The V and J ends lost 5 bases and 4 bases respectively, with 16 bases between them. CDR3: CASSPRLGMADTQYF. As DNA, the CDR3 is TGTGCCAGCAGTCCTCGACTAGGAATGGCAGATACGCAGTATTTT.

For this clone: Other nucleotide sequences from this sample produce the same CDR3. The rearrangement links TRBV28 to TRBJ1-4; 8 bases line up with TRBD1. The CDR3 is 14 residues long. Trimming took 5 bases from V and 3 from J; bases not matched to a gene: 2. Germline loops: CDR1 MDHEN, CDR2 SYDVKM. The CDR3 region is CASSRQGSNEKLFF. Written as DNA, the CDR3 is TGTGCCAGCAGTAGACAGGGGTCTAATGAAAAACTGTTTTTT. Full variable domain (rest looked up from reference TRBV28 and TRBJ1-4): DVKVTQSSRYLVKRTGEKVFLECVQDMDHENMFWYRQDPGLGLRLIYFSYDVKMKEKGDIPEGYSVSREKKERFSLILESASTNQTSMYLCASSRQGSNEKLFFGSGTQLSVL.

The chain joins TRBV5-1 to TRBJ1-1; D may be TRBD1 (6 bases). The V and J ends lost 0 bases and 8 bases respectively, with 11 bases between them. The V gene's germline CDR1 is SGHRS and CDR2 YFSETQ. The CDR3 is made up of 13 amino acids. CDR3 sequence: CASSLAGTLEAFF. In DNA, the CDR3 is TGCGCCAGCAGCTTGGCGGGGACATTGGAAGCTTTCTTT.

The rearrangement uses TRBV19 and TRBJ1-5; D may be TRBD1 (6 bases). CDR1 LNHDA and CDR2 SQIVND come from the germline V gene (reference sequence). The CDR3 is 14 amino acids. With 5 bases removed from V and 1 base from J, the gap between germline ends came to 9 bases. CDR3 in amino acids: CASSLGQSNQPQHF. CDR3 nucleotide sequence: TGTGCCAGTAGTCTAGGACAGAGCAATCAGCCCCAGCATTTT.

The chain has TRBV9 and TRBJ1-6; D possibly corresponds to TRBD1 (5 bases). The V end was cut by 5 bases, the J end by 9 bases, with 18 bases between. Germline V CDR1 and CDR2: SGDLS, YYNGEE. CDR3 size: 15 residues. As DNA, the CDR3 is TGTGCCAGCAGTCCGGGACTGATGGATGGTTCACCCCTCCACTTT. Protein: CASSPGLMDGSPLHF.

Of note for this clone: One end of the junction does not line up with germline, which may come from a read error. The chain combines TRBV7-9 with TRBJ2-7, with a tentative D call TRBD2 (5 bases). The CDR3 spans 17 residues. Germline V gene lookup returns CDR1 SEHNR and CDR2 FQNEAQ (reference sequence). CDR3 amino acids: CSSSSSRAVSGSYEQYF. The DNA for the CDR3 is TGTTCCAGCAGCTCCTCCCGGGCGGTTTCGGGGTCCTACGAGCAGTACTTC.

V is TRBV6-5 and J is TRBJ2-7; 9 nucleotides agree with TRBD1. After removal of 4 bases from V and 2 bases from J, the junction contained 3 bases not matched to a gene. The CDR3 spans 14 residues. The germline gives CDR1 MNHEY, CDR2 SVGAGI. The CDR3 DNA is TGTGCCAGCAGTTCGGACAGGGGAGCCTACGAGCAGTACTTC. Translated: CASSSDRGAYEQYF.

This clone was found a few times. This chain uses TRBV18 with TRBJ1-1, with D perhaps TRBD1 (5 bases). Germline V gene sequence: CDR1 KGHSH, CDR2 LQKENI. The CDR3 runs to 15 residues. With 3 bases removed from V and 1 base from J, the gap between germline ends came to 12 bases. The CDR3 DNA sequence: TGTGCCAGCTCACCTTTGAGACAGCAGAACACTGAAGCTTTCTTT. Encoded protein: CASSPLRQQNTEAFF.

To note about this clone: The identical CDR3 is also encoded by other nucleotide sequences in the sample. The chain carries TRBV7-2 and TRBJ2-7; 8 bases match TRBD1. The germline CDR1 and CDR2 sequences are SGHTA and FQGNSA. CDR3 length: 14 residues. V lost 3 bases to trimming and J lost 1 base; unmatched junction nucleotides: 2. The CDR3 sequence is CASSFGQGSYEQYF. CDR3 sequence (DNA): TGTGCCAGCAGCTTTGGACAGGGATCCTACGAGCAGTACTTC.

In its sample, this clone was seen a few times. The chain has TRBV28 and TRBJ2-5; 9 bases align to TRBD1. J gave up 5 bases and V 6 bases, and 10 bases lay outside the gene matches. Germline lookup yields CDR1 MDHEN and CDR2 SYDVKM. The CDR3 consists of 15 residues. Here the CDR3 DNA reads TGTGCCAGCAGCCTGGACAGGGGAGGAGGGGAGACCCAGTACTTC. It codes for CASSLDRGGGETQYF.

This chain joins TRBV2 and TRBJ1-4; 8 bases are a match to TRBD1. Trimming removed 5 bases from V and 5 bases from J; junction bases left unmatched: 4. The CDR3 runs 14 residues. CDR1 SNHLY and CDR2 FYNNEI come from the germline V gene. The CDR3 loop is CASSLTGVNEKLFF. DNA of the CDR3: TGTGCCAGCAGTCTGACAGGGGTAAATGAAAAACTGTTTTTT.

The V gene is TRBV6-5, the J gene TRBJ2-1, with 13 bases lining up with TRBD2. This CDR3 is 15 amino acids long. The germline V gene encodes CDR1 MNHEY and CDR2 SVGAGI. V was pared by 8 bases and J by 4 bases, with 5 bases of the junction left unmatched. CDR3 nucleotides: TGTGCCAGCCAAGGGACTAGCGGGAAATACAATGAGCAGTTCTTC. Translated: CASQGTSGKYNEQFF.

This clone was seen just once. The rearrangement joins TRBV14 to TRBJ2-5; TRBD2 aligns across 7 bases. Germline CDR1 SGHDN, CDR2 FVKESK. CDR3 length equals 13 residues. V lost 7 bases and J lost 5; bases outside the gene matches: 7. Here the CDR3 DNA reads TGTGCCAGCAAGGGAGGGCCCAATGAGACCCAGTACTTC. It translates to CASKGGPNETQYF.

The V gene is TRBV6-1, the J gene TRBJ2-7; D remains ambiguous. With 3 bases removed from V and 3 bases from J, the gap between germline ends came to 6 bases. Germline assignment: CDR1 MNHNS and CDR2 SASEGT. The CDR3 consists of 12 residues. CDR3 in DNA: TGTGCCAGCAGTGAGGCCGTCTACGAGCAGTACTTC. It is translated as CASSEAVYEQYF.